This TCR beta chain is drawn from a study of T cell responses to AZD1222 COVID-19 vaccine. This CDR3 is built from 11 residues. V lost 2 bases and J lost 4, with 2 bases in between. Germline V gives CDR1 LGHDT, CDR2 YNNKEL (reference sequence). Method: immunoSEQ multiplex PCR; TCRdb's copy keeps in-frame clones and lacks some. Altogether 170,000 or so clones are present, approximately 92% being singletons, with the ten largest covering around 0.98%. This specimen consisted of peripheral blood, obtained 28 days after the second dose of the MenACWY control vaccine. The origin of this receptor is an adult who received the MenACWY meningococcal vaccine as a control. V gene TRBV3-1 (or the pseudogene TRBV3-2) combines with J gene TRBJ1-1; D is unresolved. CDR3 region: CASSQSTEAFF. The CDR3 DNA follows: TGTGCCAGCAGCCAATCCACTGAAGCTTTCTTT.